The rows below give T cell receptor beta chains drawn from one sample of a study of blood T cell repertoires in COVID-19. Clones were read by immunoSEQ multiplex PCR, and TCRdb kept only the in-frame ones, dropping some. The table has fewer than 300,000 clones, about 85% seen once. Specimen: peripheral blood. The receptors derive from a human donor with COVID-19, enrolled during active disease. The donor label of this sample is uncertain. Each CDR3 is given with its conserved first and last residue. The D gene is left open where the match is weak. Part of the rows lack a size; the others show once, few, many or a class for expanded clones.

cdr3_nt cdr3_aa d_call clone_size j_call v_call
TGTGCCAGCTCACCAATTAACGGTGGCTACACCTTC CASSPINGGYTF - - TRBJ1-2 TRBV18
TGTGCCAGTAGTACCCGTATAACTAGCGGGAGACCCAATGAGCAGTTCTTC CASSTRITSGRPNEQFF TRBD2 - TRBJ2-1 TRBV19
TGCGCCAGCAGTCTGTTGGGAGATAGCAATCAGCCCCAGCATTTT CASSLLGDSNQPQHF - - TRBJ1-5 TRBV5-1
TGTGCCAGCAGTTTTACGGGACTAGCGGTGAATGAGCAGTTCTTC CASSFTGLAVNEQFF TRBD2 - TRBJ2-1 TRBV28
TGTGCCACCAGTGATAGTAGGCGGGATAGCTCCTACAATGAGCAGTTCTTC CATSDSRRDSSYNEQFF - - TRBJ2-1 TRBV24-1
TGCGCCAGCAGCCTGGGACAGGGGCCCCACACTGAAGCTTTCTTT CASSLGQGPHTEAFF TRBD1 - TRBJ1-1 TRBV5-1
TGTGCCAGCAGTCCAGGGATTAACTGGGAGCAGTTCTTC CASSPGINWEQFF - - TRBJ2-1 TRBV12-3/TRBV12-4
TGCGCCAGCAGCTTGACAGGGGGGGAGAACACTGAAGCTTTCTTT CASSLTGGENTEAFF TRBD1 - TRBJ1-1 TRBV5-1
TGTGCCAGCACCTTGGGCGGCGGCCCGTCCTCCTACAATGAGCAGTTCTTC CASTLGGGPSSYNEQFF - once TRBJ2-1 TRBV5-5
TGTGCCAGTAGTATAACCGGTATGAACACTGAAGCTTTCTTT CASSITGMNTEAFF - few TRBJ1-1 TRBV19
TGTGCCAGCAGTCGGGAGGACTCGAGCAATCAGCCCCAGCATTTT CASSREDSSNQPQHF - - TRBJ1-5 TRBV2